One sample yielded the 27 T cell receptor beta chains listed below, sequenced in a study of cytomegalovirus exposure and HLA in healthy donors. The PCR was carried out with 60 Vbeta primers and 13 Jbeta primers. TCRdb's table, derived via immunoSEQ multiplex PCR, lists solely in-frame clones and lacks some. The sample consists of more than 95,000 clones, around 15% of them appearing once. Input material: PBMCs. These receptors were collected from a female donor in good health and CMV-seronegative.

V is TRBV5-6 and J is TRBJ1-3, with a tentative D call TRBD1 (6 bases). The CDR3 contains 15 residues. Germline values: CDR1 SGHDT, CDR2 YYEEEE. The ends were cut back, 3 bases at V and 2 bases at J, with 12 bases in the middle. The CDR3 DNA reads TGTGCCAGCAGCTCACCACGGACAGCTGGAAACACCATATATTTT. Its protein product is CASSSPRTAGNTIYF. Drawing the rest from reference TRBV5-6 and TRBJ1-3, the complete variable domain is DAGVTQSPTHLIKTRGQQVTLRCSPKSGHDTVSWYQQALGQGPQFIFQYYEEEERQRGNFPDRFSGHQFPNYSSELNVNALLLGDSALYLCASSSPRTAGNTIYFGEGSWLTVV.

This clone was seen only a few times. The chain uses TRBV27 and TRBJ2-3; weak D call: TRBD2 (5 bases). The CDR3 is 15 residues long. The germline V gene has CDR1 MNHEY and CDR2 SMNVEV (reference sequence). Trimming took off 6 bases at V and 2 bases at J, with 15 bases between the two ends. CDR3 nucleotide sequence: TGTGCCAGCAGGTCCTACCGGGAAAACACAGATACGCAGTATTTT. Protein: CASRSYRENTDTQYF.

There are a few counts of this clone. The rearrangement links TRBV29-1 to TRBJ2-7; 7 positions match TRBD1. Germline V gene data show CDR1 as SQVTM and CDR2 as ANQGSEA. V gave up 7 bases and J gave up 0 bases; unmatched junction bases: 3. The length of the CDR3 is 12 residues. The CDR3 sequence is CSGQGSSYEQYF. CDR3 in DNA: TGCAGCGGACAGGGCAGCTCCTACGAGCAGTACTTC.

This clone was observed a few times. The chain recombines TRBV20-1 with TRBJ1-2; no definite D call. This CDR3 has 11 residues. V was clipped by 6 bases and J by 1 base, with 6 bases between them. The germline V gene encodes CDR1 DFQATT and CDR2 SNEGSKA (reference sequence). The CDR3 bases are TGCAGTGCCAGTGATAACTATGGCTACACCTTC. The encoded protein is CSASDNYGYTF.

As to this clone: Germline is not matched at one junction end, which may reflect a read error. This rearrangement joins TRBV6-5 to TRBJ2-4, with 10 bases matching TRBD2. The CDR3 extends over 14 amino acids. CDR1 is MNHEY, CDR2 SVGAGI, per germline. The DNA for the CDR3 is TGTGCCAGCAGCAAATCGAGGTCCAGCGGGAGGGCCGTATTC. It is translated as CASSKSRSSGRAVF.

Here the CDR3 reads CASSRRDGVLSNNEKLFF. DNA of the CDR3: TGTGCCAGCAGCCGCCGGGATGGTGTCCTGTCAAATAATGAAAAACTGTTTTTT. This sequence joins TRBV7-9 and TRBJ1-4; no reliable D call. V was pared by 5 bases and J by 4 bases, with 23 bases between. Germline-derived CDR1 and CDR2 are SEHNR and FQNEAQ (reference sequence). The CDR3 is 18 residues long.

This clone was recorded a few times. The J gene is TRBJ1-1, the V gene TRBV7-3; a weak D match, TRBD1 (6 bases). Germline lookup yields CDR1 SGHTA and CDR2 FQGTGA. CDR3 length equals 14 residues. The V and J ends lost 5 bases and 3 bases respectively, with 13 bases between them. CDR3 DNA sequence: TGTGCCAGCAGCGCCAGGGGATGGGACACTGAAGCTTTCTTT. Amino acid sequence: CASSARGWDTEAFF.

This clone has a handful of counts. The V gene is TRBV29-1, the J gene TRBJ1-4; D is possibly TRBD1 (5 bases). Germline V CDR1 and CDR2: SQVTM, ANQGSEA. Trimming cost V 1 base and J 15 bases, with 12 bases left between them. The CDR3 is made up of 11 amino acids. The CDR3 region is CSVEVNRGLFF. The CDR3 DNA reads TGCAGCGTTGAAGTAAATCGGGGGTTGTTTTTT.

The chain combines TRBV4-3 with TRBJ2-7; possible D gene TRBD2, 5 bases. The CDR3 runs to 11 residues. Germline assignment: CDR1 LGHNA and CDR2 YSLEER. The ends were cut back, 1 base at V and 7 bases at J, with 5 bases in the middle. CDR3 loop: CASSQAGEQYF. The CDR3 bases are TGCGCCAGCAGCCAAGCGGGGGAGCAGTACTTC.

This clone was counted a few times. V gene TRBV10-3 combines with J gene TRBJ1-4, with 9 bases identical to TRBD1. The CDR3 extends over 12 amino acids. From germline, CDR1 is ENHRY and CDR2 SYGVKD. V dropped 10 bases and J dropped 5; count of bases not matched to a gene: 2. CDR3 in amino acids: CATGTGNEKLFF. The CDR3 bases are TGTGCCACCGGGACAGGGAATGAAAAACTGTTTTTT.

CDR3 sequence reads: CASSPLQEVQYEQYF. In nucleotides, the CDR3 is TGTGCCAGCTCACCGTTGCAGGAGGTACAGTACGAGCAGTACTTC. The chain has TRBV18 and TRBJ2-7; TRBD2 is a possible D gene (5 bases). The CDR3 covers 15 residues. Trimming shortened V by 3 bases and J by 4 bases, and 16 bases separated the two germline ends. Germline CDR1 and CDR2: KGHSH and LQKENI.

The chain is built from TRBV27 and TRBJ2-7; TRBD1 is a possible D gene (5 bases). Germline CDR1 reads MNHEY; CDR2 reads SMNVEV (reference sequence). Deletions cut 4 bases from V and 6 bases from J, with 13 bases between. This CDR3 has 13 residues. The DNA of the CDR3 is TGTGCCAGCAGTTCCATACAGGATGCCGAGCAGTACTTC. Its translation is CASSSIQDAEQYF.

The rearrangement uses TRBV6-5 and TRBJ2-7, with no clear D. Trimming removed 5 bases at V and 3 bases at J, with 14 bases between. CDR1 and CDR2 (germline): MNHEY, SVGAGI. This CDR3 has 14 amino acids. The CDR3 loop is CASSPGSEGYEQYF. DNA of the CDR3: TGTGCCAGCAGTCCGGGTTCTGAAGGCTACGAGCAGTACTTC.

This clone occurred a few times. DNA for the CDR3: TGTGCCAGCAGTTACCCCGGGACAGGTAGCTACGAGCAGTACTTC. Translating it yields CASSYPGTGSYEQYF. V and J are TRBV6-5 and TRBJ2-7; 8 nucleotides line up with TRBD1. V gave up 2 bases and J gave up 3 bases; unmatched junction bases: 6. This CDR3 is built from 15 residues. Germline V lookup: CDR1 MNHEY, CDR2 SVGAGI.

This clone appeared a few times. Written as DNA, the CDR3 is TGTGCCTGGAGTGTATTTCGCGCTGAAGCTTTCTTT. Residues: CAWSVFRAEAFF. The chain combines TRBV30 with TRBJ1-1; no clear D gene. V lost 0 bases and J 6 bases, leaving 8 bases between the germline ends. Germline values: CDR1 GTSNPN, CDR2 SVGIG (reference sequence). CDR3 length: 12 amino acids.

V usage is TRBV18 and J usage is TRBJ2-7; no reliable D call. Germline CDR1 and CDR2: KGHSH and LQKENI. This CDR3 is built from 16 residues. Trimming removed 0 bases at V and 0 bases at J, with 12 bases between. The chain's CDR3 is CASSPPPRINSYEQYF. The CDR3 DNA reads TGTGCCAGCTCACCACCCCCCAGAATTAACTCCTACGAGCAGTACTTC.

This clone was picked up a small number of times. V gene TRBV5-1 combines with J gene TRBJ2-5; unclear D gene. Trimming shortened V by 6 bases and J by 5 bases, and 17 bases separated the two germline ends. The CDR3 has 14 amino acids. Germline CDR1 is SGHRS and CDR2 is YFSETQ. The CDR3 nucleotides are TGCGCCAGCACCACGACATCATCTTTGGAGACCCAGTACTTC. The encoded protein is CASTTTSSLETQYF.

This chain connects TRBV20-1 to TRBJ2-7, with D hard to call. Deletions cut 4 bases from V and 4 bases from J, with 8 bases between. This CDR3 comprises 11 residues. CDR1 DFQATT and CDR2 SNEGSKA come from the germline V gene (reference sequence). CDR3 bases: TGCAGTGCTACACTACCATACGAGCAGTACTTC. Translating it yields CSATLPYEQYF.

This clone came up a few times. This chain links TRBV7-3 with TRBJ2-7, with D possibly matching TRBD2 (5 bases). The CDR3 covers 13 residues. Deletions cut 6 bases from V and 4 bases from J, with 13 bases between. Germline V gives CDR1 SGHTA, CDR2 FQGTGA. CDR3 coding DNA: TGTGCCAGCAGTCTCCGGGAAGGATACGAGCAGTACTTC. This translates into CASSLREGYEQYF.

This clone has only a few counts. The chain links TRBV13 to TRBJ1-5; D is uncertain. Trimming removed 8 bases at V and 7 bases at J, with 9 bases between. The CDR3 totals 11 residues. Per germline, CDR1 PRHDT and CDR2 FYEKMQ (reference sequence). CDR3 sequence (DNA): TGTGCCAGCGGGAGTGGGCAGCCCCAGCATTTT. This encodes CASGSGQPQHF. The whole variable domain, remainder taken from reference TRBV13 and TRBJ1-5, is AAGVIQSPRHLIKEKRETATLKCYPIPRHDTVYWYQQGPGQDPQFLISFYEKMQSDKGSIPDRFSAQQFSDYHSELNMSSLELGDSALYFCASGSGQPQHFGDGTRLSIL.

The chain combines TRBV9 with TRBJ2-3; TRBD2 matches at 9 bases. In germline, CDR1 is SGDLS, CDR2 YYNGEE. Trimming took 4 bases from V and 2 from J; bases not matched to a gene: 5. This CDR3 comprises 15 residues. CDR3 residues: CASSLMGLATDTQYF. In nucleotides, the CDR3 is TGTGCCAGCAGCTTAATGGGACTAGCCACAGATACGCAGTATTTT.

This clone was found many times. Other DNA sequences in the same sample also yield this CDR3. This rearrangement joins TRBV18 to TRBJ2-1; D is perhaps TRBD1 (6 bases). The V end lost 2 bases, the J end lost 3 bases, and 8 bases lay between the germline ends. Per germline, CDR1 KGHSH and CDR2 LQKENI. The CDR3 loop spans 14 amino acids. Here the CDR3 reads CASSPTGFYNEQFF. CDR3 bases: TGTGCCAGCTCACCAACAGGGTTCTACAATGAGCAGTTCTTC.

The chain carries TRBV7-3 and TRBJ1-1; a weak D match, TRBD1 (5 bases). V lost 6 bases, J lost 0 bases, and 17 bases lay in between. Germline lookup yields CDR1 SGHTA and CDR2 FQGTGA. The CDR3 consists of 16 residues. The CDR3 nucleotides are TGTGCCAGCAGACCGAGCGGGACGGTCATGAACACTGAAGCTTTCTTT. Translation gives CASRPSGTVMNTEAFF.

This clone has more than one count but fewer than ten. The CDR3 loop reads CASSEYSGSYEQYF. The CDR3 coding sequence is TGTGCCAGCAGTGAGTATAGCGGGAGCTACGAGCAGTACTTC. The chain uses TRBV6-6 and TRBJ2-7; 9 positions agree with TRBD2. J lost 3 bases, V lost 5 bases, and 5 bases had no gene match. Germline CDR1 and CDR2: MNHNY and SVGAGI (reference sequence). CDR3 length equals 14 residues.

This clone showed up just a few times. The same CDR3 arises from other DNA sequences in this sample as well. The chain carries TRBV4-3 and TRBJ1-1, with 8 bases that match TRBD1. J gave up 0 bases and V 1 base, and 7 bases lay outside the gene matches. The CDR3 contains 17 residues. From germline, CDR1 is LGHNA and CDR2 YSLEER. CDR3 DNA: TGCGCCAGCAGCCAAGGCCTGGACAGGGCCATGAACACTGAAGCTTTCTTT. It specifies CASSQGLDRAMNTEAFF.

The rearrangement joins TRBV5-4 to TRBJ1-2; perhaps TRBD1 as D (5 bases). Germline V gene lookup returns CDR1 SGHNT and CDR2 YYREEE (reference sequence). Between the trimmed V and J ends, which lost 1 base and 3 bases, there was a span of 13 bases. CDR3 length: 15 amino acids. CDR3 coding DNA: TGTGCCAGCAGCTTGCCGGCAGGGTCGGACTATGGCTACACCTTC. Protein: CASSLPAGSDYGYTF.

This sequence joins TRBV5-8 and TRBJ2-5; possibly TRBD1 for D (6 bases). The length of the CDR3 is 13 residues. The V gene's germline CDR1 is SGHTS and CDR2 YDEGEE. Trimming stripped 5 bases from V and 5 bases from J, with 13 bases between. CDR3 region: CASSRDTRETQYF. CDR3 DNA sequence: TGTGCCAGCAGTCGGGACACCAGGGAGACCCAGTACTTC.